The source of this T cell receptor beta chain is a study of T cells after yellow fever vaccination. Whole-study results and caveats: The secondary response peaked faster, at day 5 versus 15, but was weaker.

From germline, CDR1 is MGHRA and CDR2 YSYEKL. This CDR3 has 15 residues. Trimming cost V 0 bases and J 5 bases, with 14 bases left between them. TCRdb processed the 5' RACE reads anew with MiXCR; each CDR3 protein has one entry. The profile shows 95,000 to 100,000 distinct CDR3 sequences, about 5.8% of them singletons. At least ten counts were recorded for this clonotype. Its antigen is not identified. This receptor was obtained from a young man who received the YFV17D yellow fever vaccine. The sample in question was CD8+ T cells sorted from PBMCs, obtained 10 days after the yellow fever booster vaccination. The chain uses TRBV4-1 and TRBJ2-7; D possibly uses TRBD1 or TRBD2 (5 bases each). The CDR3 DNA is TGCGCCAGCAGCCAAGATGGGGACCCCGGCAACGAGCAGTACGTC. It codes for CASSQDGDPGNEQYV.